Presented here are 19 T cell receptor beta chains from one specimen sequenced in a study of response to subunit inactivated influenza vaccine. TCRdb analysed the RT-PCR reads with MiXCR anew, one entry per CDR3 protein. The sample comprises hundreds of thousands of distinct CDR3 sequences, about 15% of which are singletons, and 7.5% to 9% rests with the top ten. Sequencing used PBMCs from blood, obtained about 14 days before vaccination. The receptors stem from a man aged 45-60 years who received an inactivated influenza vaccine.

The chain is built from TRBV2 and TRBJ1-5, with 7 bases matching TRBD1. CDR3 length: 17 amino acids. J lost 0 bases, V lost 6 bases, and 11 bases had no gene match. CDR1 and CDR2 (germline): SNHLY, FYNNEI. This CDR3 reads CASSQRLGQYSNQPQHF. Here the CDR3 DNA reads TGTGCCAGCAGCCAAAGATTGGGACAGTATAGCAATCAGCCCCAGCATTTT.

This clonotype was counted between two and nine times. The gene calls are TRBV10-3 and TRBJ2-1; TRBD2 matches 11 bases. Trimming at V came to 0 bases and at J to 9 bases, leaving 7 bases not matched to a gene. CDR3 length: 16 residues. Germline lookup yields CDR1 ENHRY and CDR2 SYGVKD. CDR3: CAISESGLAGGFEQFF. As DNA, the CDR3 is TGTGCCATCAGTGAGTCGGGGCTAGCGGGGGGATTTGAGCAGTTCTTC.

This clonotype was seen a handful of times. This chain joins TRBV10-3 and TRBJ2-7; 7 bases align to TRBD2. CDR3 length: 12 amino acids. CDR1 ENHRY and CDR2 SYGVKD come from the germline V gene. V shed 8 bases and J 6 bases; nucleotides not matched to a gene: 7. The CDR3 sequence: CAIGAGVPEQYF. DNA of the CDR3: TGTGCCATCGGGGCGGGAGTTCCCGAGCAGTACTTC.

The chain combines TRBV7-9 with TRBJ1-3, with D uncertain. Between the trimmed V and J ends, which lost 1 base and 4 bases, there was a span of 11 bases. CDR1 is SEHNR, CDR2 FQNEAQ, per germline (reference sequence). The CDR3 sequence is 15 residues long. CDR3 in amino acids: CASSLGTAWGNTIYF. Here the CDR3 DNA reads TGTGCCAGCAGCTTAGGGACGGCGTGGGGAAACACCATATATTTT.

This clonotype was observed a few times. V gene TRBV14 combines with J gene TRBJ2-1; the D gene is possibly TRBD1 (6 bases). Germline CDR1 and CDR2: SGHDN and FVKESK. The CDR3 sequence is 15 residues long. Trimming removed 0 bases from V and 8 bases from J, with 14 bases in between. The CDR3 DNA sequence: TGTGCCAGCAGCCAAGATCTTAGCAGGGGTGATGAGCAGTTCTTC. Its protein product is CASSQDLSRGDEQFF.

The CDR3 coding sequence is TGTGCCACCAGTGTTGTTGGTAGTGAGCAGTTCTTC. Translation: CATSVVGSEQFF. The V gene is TRBV24-1, the J gene TRBJ2-1; D call uncertain. The V end lost 5 bases, the J end lost 9 bases, and 10 bases lay between the germline ends. The CDR3 runs 12 residues. The germline CDR1 and CDR2 sequences are KGHDR and SFDVKD.

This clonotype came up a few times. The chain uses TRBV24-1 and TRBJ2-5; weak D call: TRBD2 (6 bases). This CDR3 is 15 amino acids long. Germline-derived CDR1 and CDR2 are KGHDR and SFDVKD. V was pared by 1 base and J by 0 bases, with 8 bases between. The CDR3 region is CATSDFRGNQETQYF. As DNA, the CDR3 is TGTGCCACCAGTGATTTTCGGGGGAACCAAGAGACCCAGTACTTC.

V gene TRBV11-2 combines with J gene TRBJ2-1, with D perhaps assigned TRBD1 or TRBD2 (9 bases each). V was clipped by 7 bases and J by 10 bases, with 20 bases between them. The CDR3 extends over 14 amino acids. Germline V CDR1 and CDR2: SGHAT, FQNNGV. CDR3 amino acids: CASTKAGGTGEQFF. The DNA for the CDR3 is TGTGCCAGCACCAAGGCGGGGGGGACAGGGGAGCAGTTCTTC.

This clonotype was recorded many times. The CDR3 DNA sequence: TGTGCCAGCAGCTTAACGACAGGGAGCTCCTACGAGCAGTACTTC. Protein sequence: CASSLTTGSSYEQYF. The chain employs TRBV11-2 and TRBJ2-7, with 7 bases that match TRBD1. Looked up from germline, CDR1 is SGHAT and CDR2 is FQNNGV. Trimming at V came to 2 bases and at J to 0 bases, leaving 4 bases not matched to a gene. The CDR3 contains 15 residues.

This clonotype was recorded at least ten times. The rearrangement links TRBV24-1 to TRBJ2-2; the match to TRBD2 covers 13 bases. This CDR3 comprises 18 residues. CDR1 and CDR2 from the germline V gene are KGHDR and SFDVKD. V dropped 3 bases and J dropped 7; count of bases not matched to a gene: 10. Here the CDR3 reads CATSDTSGLAGEYGELFF. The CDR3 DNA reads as TGTGCCACCAGTGATACCTCAGGACTAGCGGGGGAATACGGGGAGCTGTTTTTT.

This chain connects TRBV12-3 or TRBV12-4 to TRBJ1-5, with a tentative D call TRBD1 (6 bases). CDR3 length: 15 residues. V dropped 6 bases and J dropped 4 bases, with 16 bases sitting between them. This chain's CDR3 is CASRPGGAVNQPQHF. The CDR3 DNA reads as TGTGCCAGCAGGCCTGGGGGGGCCGTTAATCAGCCCCAGCATTTT.

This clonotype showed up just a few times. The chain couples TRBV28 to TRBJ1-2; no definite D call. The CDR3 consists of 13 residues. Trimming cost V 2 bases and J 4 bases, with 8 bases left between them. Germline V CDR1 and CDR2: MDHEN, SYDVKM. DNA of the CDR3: TGTGCCAGCAGTTTACCGGGGTCCTATGGCTACACCTTC. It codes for CASSLPGSYGYTF.

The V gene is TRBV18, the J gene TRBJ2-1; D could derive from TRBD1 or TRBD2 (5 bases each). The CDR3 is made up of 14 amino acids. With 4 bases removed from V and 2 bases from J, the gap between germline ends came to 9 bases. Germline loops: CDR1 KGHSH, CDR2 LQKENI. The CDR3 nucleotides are TGTGCCAGCTCACTGGGACCTACCTACAATGAGCAGTTCTTC. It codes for CASSLGPTYNEQFF.

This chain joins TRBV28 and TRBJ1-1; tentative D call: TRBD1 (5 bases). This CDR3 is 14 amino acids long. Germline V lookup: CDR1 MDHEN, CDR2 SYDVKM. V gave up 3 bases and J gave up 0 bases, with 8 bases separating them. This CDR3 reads CASSFRQLNTEAFF. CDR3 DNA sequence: TGTGCCAGCAGTTTCAGACAGTTGAACACTGAAGCTTTCTTT.

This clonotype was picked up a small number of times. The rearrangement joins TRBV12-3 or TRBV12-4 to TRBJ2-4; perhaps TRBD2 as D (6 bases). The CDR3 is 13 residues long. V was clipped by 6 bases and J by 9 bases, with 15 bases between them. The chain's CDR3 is CASSPTPLAIQYF. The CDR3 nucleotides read TGTGCCAGCAGCCCAACCCCACTAGCCATTCAGTACTTC.

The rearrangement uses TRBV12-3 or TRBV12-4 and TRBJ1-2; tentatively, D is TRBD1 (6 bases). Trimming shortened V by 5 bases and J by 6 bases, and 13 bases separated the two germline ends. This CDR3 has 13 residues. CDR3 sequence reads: CASSQGRGNGYTF. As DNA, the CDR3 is TGTGCCAGCAGTCAGGGGCGGGGGAATGGCTACACCTTC.

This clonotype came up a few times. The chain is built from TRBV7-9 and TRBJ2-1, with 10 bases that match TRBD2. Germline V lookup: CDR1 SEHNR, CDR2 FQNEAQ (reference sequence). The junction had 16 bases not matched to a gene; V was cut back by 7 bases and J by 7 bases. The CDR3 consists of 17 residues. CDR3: CASTYLSGRASRNEQFF. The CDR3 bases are TGTGCCAGCACCTACCTCAGCGGGAGGGCCTCTCGGAATGAGCAGTTCTTC.

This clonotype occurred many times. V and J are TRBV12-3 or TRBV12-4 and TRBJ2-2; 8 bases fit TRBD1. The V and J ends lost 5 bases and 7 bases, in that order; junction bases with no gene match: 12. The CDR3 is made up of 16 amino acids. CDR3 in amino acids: CASSVHRTGWNGELFF. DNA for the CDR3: TGTGCCAGCAGTGTGCATAGGACAGGGTGGAACGGGGAGCTGTTTTTT.

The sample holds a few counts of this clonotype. The CDR3 coding sequence is TGCGCCAGCAGCTTGTACAGGGTCACGGGCACTGAAGCTTTCTTT. It is translated as CASSLYRVTGTEAFF. The chain joins TRBV5-1 to TRBJ1-1; maybe TRBD1 (6 bases). V was trimmed by 1 base and J by 4 bases, leaving 14 bases between them. Germline CDR1 reads SGHRS; CDR2 reads YFSETQ. The CDR3 is made up of 15 amino acids.